Below are 25 T cell receptor beta chains sequenced from a single sample in a study of tumor T cells in aggressive B-cell lymphoma. TCRdb's table, derived via immunoSEQ multiplex PCR, lists solely in-frame clones and lacks some. The sample carries about 10,000 clones, almost 85% recorded once. Sequencing used tumor tissue. Receptors were obtained from an adult with diffuse large B cell lymphoma.

V usage is TRBV7-9 and J usage is TRBJ2-5; no reliable D call. CDR1 is SEHNR, CDR2 FQNEAQ, per germline (reference sequence). The V gene lost 2 bases and the J gene lost 5 bases, with 9 bases spanning the gap. The CDR3 has 13 residues. The CDR3 protein is CASSLITTETQYF. As DNA, the CDR3 is TGTGCCAGCAGCTTAATCACAACGGAGACCCAGTACTTC.

The chain carries TRBV7-6 and TRBJ2-3, with D possibly matching TRBD2 (6 bases). Germline V gives CDR1 SGHVS, CDR2 FNYEAQ. V lost 0 bases, J lost 4 bases, and 14 bases lay in between. The CDR3 is 16 residues long. CDR3 sequence: CASSLAFREKSDTQYF. The CDR3 bases are TGTGCCAGCAGCTTAGCTTTCCGGGAGAAGTCAGATACGCAGTATTTT.

The chain couples TRBV7-8 to TRBJ1-1, with D maybe TRBD1 (6 bases). This CDR3 has 15 amino acids. CDR1 is SGHVS, CDR2 FQNEAQ, per germline. The V end was cut by 4 bases, the J end by 0 bases, with 12 bases between. CDR3 loop: CASSSPQGMNTEAFF. DNA of the CDR3: TGTGCCAGCAGCTCCCCACAGGGAATGAACACTGAAGCTTTCTTT. Supplemented by reference TRBV7-8 and TRBJ1-1, the full variable domain reads GAGVSQSPRYKVAKRGQDVALRCDPISGHVSLFWYQQALGQGPEFLTYFQNEAQLDKSGLPSDRFFAERPEGSVSTLKIQRTQQEDSAVYLCASSSPQGMNTEAFFGQGTRLTVV.

CDR3 DNA: TGCAGCGTTGTAACCCCGAGGGCGGGGAACACTGAAGCTTTCTTT. Protein product: CSVVTPRAGNTEAFF. The J gene is TRBJ1-1, the V gene TRBV29-1; D call uncertain. This CDR3 region has 15 residues. The ends were cut back, 4 bases at V and 1 base at J, with 16 bases in the middle. Germline V CDR1 and CDR2: SQVTM, ANQGSEA.

The rearrangement joins TRBV28 to TRBJ1-2, with a possible D match to TRBD1 (6 bases). The germline V gene encodes CDR1 MDHEN and CDR2 SYDVKM. The CDR3 spans 16 residues. The ends were cut back, 3 bases at V and 0 bases at J, with 14 bases in the middle. CDR3: CASSFPDSFTNYGYTF. CDR3 DNA: TGTGCCAGCAGTTTCCCGGACAGTTTTACTAACTATGGCTACACCTTC.

The chain joins TRBV6-1 to TRBJ1-2; 10 nucleotides match TRBD1. The CDR3 runs 14 residues. CDR1 and CDR2 (germline): MNHNS, SASEGT. Trimming at V came to 7 bases and at J to 4 bases, leaving 6 bases not matched to a gene. The CDR3 DNA reads TGTGCCAGCACCCCGGGACAGGGGTCCTATGGCTACACCTTC. Amino acids: CASTPGQGSYGYTF.

DNA for the CDR3: TGTGCCAGCAGCGGGGGGGTAGTTGAAGCTTTCTTT. Its translation: CASSGGVVEAFF. The rearrangement links TRBV5-6 to TRBJ1-1; D may be TRBD1 (5 bases). V was cut by 4 bases and J by 7 bases, with 11 bases left in between. Germline CDR1 SGHDT, CDR2 YYEEEE. CDR3 length: 12 residues.

Written as DNA, the CDR3 is TGTGCCAGCAGCACCATTGGACAGGCGTTCTCTGGAAACACCATATATTTT. Its translation is CASSTIGQAFSGNTIYF. The chain combines TRBV9 with TRBJ1-3; 7 bases are shared with TRBD1. J was trimmed by 0 bases and V by 4 bases; bases with no gene match: 10. CDR1 SGDLS and CDR2 YYNGEE come from the germline V gene. The CDR3 contains 17 residues.

The V call is TRBV28, the J call TRBJ1-4; 7 positions match TRBD1. The germline gives CDR1 MDHEN, CDR2 SYDVKM. The CDR3 sequence is 15 residues long. Trimming at V came to 5 bases and at J to 7 bases, leaving 10 bases not matched to a gene. CDR3 sequence (DNA): TGTGCCAGCAGTCTCGGGACAGCAAAAGGTGAAAAACTGTTTTTT. Its translation: CASSLGTAKGEKLFF.

The chain employs TRBV7-2 and TRBJ1-2, with unresolved D. CDR1 SGHTA and CDR2 FQGNSA come from the germline V gene. The V end was cut by 1 base, the J end by 1 base, with 10 bases between. The CDR3 contains 15 residues. The CDR3: CASSLGTLSNYGYTF. CDR3 coding DNA: TGTGCCAGCAGCTTAGGCACGCTTAGTAACTATGGCTACACCTTC.

This sequence joins TRBV6-1 and TRBJ2-7, with no clear D. Deletions cut 5 bases from V and 9 bases from J, with 11 bases between. The germline gives CDR1 MNHNS, CDR2 SASEGT. The length of the CDR3 is 11 residues. The chain's CDR3 is CASSPASGQYF. The CDR3 bases are TGTGCCAGCAGTCCCGCCTCCGGGCAGTACTTC.

This clone appeared once. The rearrangement uses TRBV7-2 and TRBJ2-1, with 8 bases identical to TRBD2. The CDR3 runs to 14 residues. Per germline, CDR1 SGHTA and CDR2 FQGNSA. Germline trimming cut 3 bases from V and 6 bases from J; bases unmatched to any gene: 4. DNA of the CDR3: TGTGCCAGCAGCTTCGGCGGGAGGCTCAATGAGCAGTTCTTC. Protein product: CASSFGGRLNEQFF.

The CDR3 DNA sequence: TGTGCCAGCAGCCAAGGAGGGGTTGCGAAAGGGGGAAAGATGCAAGAGACCCAGTACTTC. Translation: CASSQGGVAKGGKMQETQYF. V and J are TRBV14 and TRBJ2-5; D is possibly TRBD1 (6 bases). Between the trimmed V and J ends, which lost 1 base and 2 bases, there was a span of 26 bases. CDR1 and CDR2 from the germline V gene are SGHDN and FVKESK. There are 20 residues in the CDR3.

The sample holds one count of this clone. The V call is TRBV30, the J call TRBJ2-7; 9 bases are shared with TRBD1. CDR1 and CDR2 from the germline V gene are GTSNPN and SVGIG (reference sequence). V lost 7 bases, J lost 3 bases, and 7 bases stayed unmatched. This CDR3 is built from 13 residues. The DNA of the CDR3 is TGTGCCTCTTCCCCGGGACAGGGCTACGAGCAGTACTTC. This codes for CASSPGQGYEQYF.

The CDR3 is CASRSGYSGNTIYF. The CDR3 DNA follows: TGTGCCAGCAGGTCAGGTTACTCTGGAAACACCATATATTTT. This chain links TRBV9 with TRBJ1-3; D is undetermined. CDR1 and CDR2 from the germline V gene are SGDLS and YYNGEE. The CDR3 spans 14 residues. V was pared by 5 bases and J by 0 bases, with 9 bases between.

In nucleotides, the CDR3 is TGTGCCAGCAGGAGACAGGGGGCATTCAATGAGCAGTTCTTC. The encoded protein is CASRRQGAFNEQFF. The chain is built from TRBV6-5 and TRBJ2-1; TRBD1 agrees at 10 bases. V lost 6 bases, J lost 6 bases, and 5 bases stayed unmatched. The CDR3 has 14 amino acids. CDR1 and CDR2 (germline): MNHEY, SVGAGI.

This chain uses TRBV6-6 with TRBJ1-4; D is unresolved. The CDR3 covers 14 residues. The ends were cut back, 7 bases at V and 7 bases at J, with 16 bases in the middle. The germline CDR1 and CDR2 sequences are MNHNY and SVGAGI (reference sequence). The CDR3 region has the DNA TGTGCCAGCACCCCGAACCCGAGCCTTGAAAAACTGTTTTTT. Translated, it gives CASTPNPSLEKLFF.

The chain couples TRBV28 to TRBJ1-4; D is undetermined. CDR3 length: 10 residues. CDR1 is MDHEN, CDR2 SYDVKM, per germline. V lost 6 bases, J lost 7 bases, and 3 bases lay in between. CDR3 in DNA: TGTGCCAGCAGCAGTGAAAAACTGTTTTTT. Residues: CASSSEKLFF.

The chain links TRBV7-2 to TRBJ2-1; 10 nucleotides agree with TRBD2. The CDR3 contains 16 residues. Germline CDR1 is SGHTA and CDR2 is FQGNSA. The junction had 6 bases not matched to a gene; V was cut back by 3 bases and J by 4 bases. For the CDR3, the DNA is TGTGCCAGCAGCTTCGCCGGGACTAGCGCGTACAATGAGCAGTTCTTC. Protein sequence: CASSFAGTSAYNEQFF.

V usage is TRBV27 and J usage is TRBJ2-7; 7 nucleotides match TRBD1. V was pared by 3 bases and J by 2 bases, with 7 bases of the junction left unmatched. Looked up from germline, CDR1 is MNHEY and CDR2 is SMNVEV (reference sequence). The CDR3 is made up of 15 amino acids. The CDR3 DNA follows: TGTGCCAGCAGTTTTCAAACAGGGGCAACCTACGAGCAGTACTTC. It yields the protein CASSFQTGATYEQYF.

The genes are TRBV4-2 and TRBJ1-4, with a weak D call TRBD1 (5 bases). This CDR3 is built from 13 residues. Germline V gene sequence: CDR1 LGHNA, CDR2 YNFKEQ. With 0 bases removed from V and 8 bases from J, the gap between germline ends came to 7 bases. CDR3 protein: CASSQDTGEKLFF. The DNA for the CDR3 is TGTGCCAGCAGCCAAGATACAGGAGAAAAACTGTTTTTT.

This clone was counted between two and nine times. This CDR3 reads CASSPRAGGASGANVLTF. CDR3 nucleotide sequence: TGTGCCAGCAGTCCCAGAGCGGGCGGCGCATCTGGGGCCAACGTCCTGACTTTC. V usage is TRBV27 and J usage is TRBJ2-6; D is perhaps TRBD2 (6 bases). Trimming shortened V by 5 bases and J by 1 base, and 18 bases separated the two germline ends. The germline CDR1 and CDR2 sequences are MNHEY and SMNVEV (reference sequence). This CDR3 has 18 amino acids.

This rearrangement joins TRBV1 to TRBJ2-1; the table's TRBD1 call for D was not verified on the DNA. TRBV1 is termed a pseudogene. This CDR3 comprises 17 residues. The CDR3 DNA follows: TGCACCAGCAGCCAAGATCCCGACAGGGTTGGAAACAATGAGCAGTTCTTC. This encodes CTSSQDPDRVGNNEQFF.

The J gene is TRBJ2-7, the V gene TRBV5-1; 7 bases align to TRBD2. The CDR3 sequence is 15 residues long. The junction had 7 bases not matched to a gene; V was cut back by 0 bases and J by 4 bases. Germline V gene sequence: CDR1 SGHRS, CDR2 YFSETQ. The CDR3 loop reads CASSLEGGRIYEQYF. The CDR3 bases are TGCGCCAGCAGCTTGGAAGGCGGGAGAATATACGAGCAGTACTTC. Based on the CDR3 plus reference TRBV5-1 and TRBJ2-7, the full variable domain is KAGVTQTPRYLIKTRGQQVTLSCSPISGHRSVSWYQQTPGQGLQFLFEYFSETQRNKGNFPGRFSGRQFSNSRSEMNVSTLELGDSALYLCASSLEGGRIYEQYFGPGTRLTVT.

To note about this clone: At one end, the junction sequence differs from germline, possibly due to a read error. The V call is TRBV11-2, the J call TRBJ2-7; TRBD1 aligns across 7 bases. CDR1 and CDR2 (germline): SGHAT, FQNNGV. This CDR3 contains 13 residues. CDR3: CASSRGRVYEQCF. The DNA for the CDR3 is TGTGCCAGCAGCAGGGGGCGCGTCTACGAGCAGTGCTTC.